The 18 T cell receptor beta chains given below trace back to one sample, sequenced in a study of beta chain features in type 1 diabetes. Expressed TCRB transcripts got sequenced, as all isolated RNA was reverse transcribed. The table came from immunoSEQ multiplex PCR; TCRdb's copy has only in-frame clones and leaves some out. The sample lists some 170,000 clones, 50% to 70% occurring once. General observations from the study: For Type 1 diabetes patients, all four CD4+ subsets carried TCRB CDR3s that were moderately but significantly shorter.

The antigens of these receptors remain unknown. The source material was naive CD4+ T cells from blood. These receptors originate from a man in his thirties or forties with type 1 diabetes.

This clone appeared a few times. This chain joins TRBV29-1 and TRBJ2-3; 11 bases align to TRBD2. CDR3 length: 15 amino acids. Trimming took 2 bases from V and 2 from J; bases not matched to a gene: 3. Germline CDR1 and CDR2: SQVTM and ANQGSEA. The CDR3 DNA sequence: TGCAGCGTTGAATTACTAGCGGGGGCCACAGATACGCAGTATTTT. This translates into CSVELLAGATDTQYF.

The chain uses TRBV7-2 and TRBJ2-1; no clear D gene. Germline V gene sequence: CDR1 SGHTA, CDR2 FQGNSA. V gave up 1 base and J gave up 2 bases, with 3 bases separating them. The length of the CDR3 is 13 residues. The CDR3 nucleotides are TGTGCCAGCAGCTTAGAGGCCTACAATGAGCAGTTCTTC. Translating it yields CASSLEAYNEQFF.

The chain joins TRBV11-2 to TRBJ2-1, with a weak D call TRBD1 (5 bases). There are 11 residues in the CDR3. CDR1 is SGHAT and CDR2 is FQNNGV in the germline V gene. Trimming pared 4 bases from V and 13 bases from J, leaving 11 bases between. This chain's CDR3 is CASSYLGHQFF. CDR3 DNA sequence: TGTGCCAGCAGCTACCTCGGACATCAGTTCTTC.

V and J are TRBV15 and TRBJ1-2, with D maybe TRBD1 (5 bases). The germline V and J ends were trimmed by 5 bases and 1 base, with 17 bases remaining between them. Germline CDR1 reads LNHNV; CDR2 reads YYDKDF (reference sequence). The CDR3 length is 16 residues. The CDR3 bases are TGTGCCACCAGCTCGAGAGGAGGGGCAGATAACTATGGCTACACCTTC. Its protein product is CATSSRGGADNYGYTF.

V usage is TRBV11-2 and J usage is TRBJ2-7, with D perhaps matching TRBD2 (5 bases). The CDR3 has 14 amino acids. V lost 4 bases and J 7 bases, leaving 17 bases between the germline ends. The germline V gene has CDR1 SGHAT and CDR2 FQNNGV. CDR3 sequence (DNA): TGTGCCAGCAGCTCGACCCCGGTTACGGGGGAGCAGTACTTC. Its protein product is CASSSTPVTGEQYF. The full variable domain, in which reference TRBV11-2 and TRBJ2-7 provide the parts outside the CDR3, is EAGVAQSPRYKIIEKRQSVAFWCNPISGHATLYWYQQILGQGPKLLIQFQNNGVVDDSQLPKDRFSAERLKGVDSTLKIQPAKLEDSAVYLCASSSTPVTGEQYFGPGTRLTVT.

The chain carries TRBV6-1 and TRBJ2-7; D is ambiguous. The length of the CDR3 is 12 residues. The V gene lost 6 bases and the J gene lost 1 base, with 7 bases spanning the gap. Looked up from germline, CDR1 is MNHNS and CDR2 is SASEGT. CDR3 sequence reads: CASRAGSYEQYF. The CDR3 DNA follows: TGTGCCAGCAGGGCAGGTTCCTACGAGCAGTACTTC.

This chain connects TRBV11-2 to TRBJ2-3; D ambiguous. The CDR3 has 12 amino acids. The germline V and J ends were trimmed by 4 bases and 5 bases, with 7 bases remaining between them. In germline, CDR1 is SGHAT, CDR2 FQNNGV. CDR3: CASSSRIDTQYF. In DNA form, the CDR3 reads TGTGCCAGCAGCTCCCGAATAGATACGCAGTATTTT.

The chain joins TRBV12-5 to TRBJ2-7, with 7 bases that match TRBD1. The trim removed 1 base at V and 0 bases at J, leaving 6 bases unmatched. Germline CDR1 reads LGHNT; CDR2 reads FRNRAP. The CDR3 extends over 16 amino acids. The CDR3, as DNA: TGTGCTAGTGGTTTGGCCAGGACAGGTCACTCCTACGAGCAGTACTTC. Its protein is CASGLARTGHSYEQYF.

CDR3 residues: CASSRGQDGGYTF. CDR3 in DNA: TGCGCCAGCAGCAGAGGACAGGATGGTGGCTACACCTTC. V usage is TRBV4-3 and J usage is TRBJ1-2; TRBD1 matches at 7 bases. This CDR3 contains 13 residues. Per germline, CDR1 LGHNA and CDR2 YSLEER. J was trimmed by 7 bases and V by 5 bases; bases with no gene match: 7.

The chain recombines TRBV4-3 with TRBJ1-2; possibly TRBD1 for D (5 bases). Deletions cut 5 bases from V and 5 bases from J, with 15 bases between. From germline, CDR1 is LGHNA and CDR2 YSLEER. This CDR3 is built from 14 residues. In DNA form, the CDR3 reads TGCGCCAGCAGCGGGGCCGACGTGGCGTATGGCTACACCTTC. Translated: CASSGADVAYGYTF.

This clone has just a few counts. Other DNA sequences from this sample encode an identical CDR3 as well. The chain has TRBV29-1 and TRBJ2-7; D possibly matches TRBD1 or TRBD2 (7 bases each). The germline CDR1 and CDR2 sequences are SQVTM and ANQGSEA. Trimming took off 4 bases at V and 0 bases at J, with 10 bases between the two ends. The CDR3 is made up of 13 amino acids. The CDR3 protein is CSVGRGGSYEQYF. The DNA for the CDR3 is TGCAGCGTTGGCAGGGGGGGCTCCTACGAGCAGTACTTC.

This sequence joins TRBV10-3 and TRBJ2-1, with 8 bases that match TRBD2. The CDR3 is 17 residues long. Germline V gene sequence: CDR1 ENHRY, CDR2 SYGVKD. The V and J ends lost 2 bases and 4 bases, in that order; junction bases with no gene match: 10. CDR3 in DNA: TGTGCCATCAGTGAGCCTTTGGGACTAGAACATTACAATGAGCAGTTCTTC. Protein product: CAISEPLGLEHYNEQFF.

CDR3 loop: CSVTGQYGYTF. CDR3 DNA sequence: TGCAGCGTTACAGGGCAATATGGCTACACCTTC. This chain links TRBV29-1 with TRBJ1-2, with D tentatively TRBD1 (6 bases). Trimming took off 5 bases at V and 5 bases at J, with 9 bases between the two ends. The CDR3 is made up of 11 amino acids. Germline V lookup: CDR1 SQVTM, CDR2 ANQGSEA.

The J gene is TRBJ1-2, the V gene TRBV28; D remains unclear. The CDR3 runs 14 residues. Germline V CDR1 and CDR2: MDHEN, SYDVKM. V lost 6 bases and J lost 5, with 16 bases in between. In DNA form, the CDR3 reads TGTGCCAGCAGCCAGGCGAAGCTGGAGTATGGCTACACCTTC. It translates to CASSQAKLEYGYTF.

The chain employs TRBV25-1 and TRBJ2-1; tentatively, D is TRBD1 (6 bases). The CDR3 sequence is 13 residues long. The V end was cut by 5 bases, the J end by 5 bases, with 10 bases between. Germline CDR1 MGHDK, CDR2 SYGVNS. DNA of the CDR3: TGTGCCAGCAGTACAGACAGGAACAATGAGCAGTTCTTC. Its protein is CASSTDRNNEQFF.

The chain links TRBV10-3 to TRBJ2-5; unclear D gene. CDR1 is ENHRY and CDR2 is SYGVKD in the germline V gene. This CDR3 has 13 residues. Trimming stripped 4 bases from V and 2 bases from J, with 8 bases between. CDR3 coding DNA: TGTGCCATCAGTGGAGTGGGTCAAGAGACCCAGTACTTC. Translated, it gives CAISGVGQETQYF.

This clone is a singleton in its sample. CDR3 region: CASSLAGTAQETQYF. In DNA form, the CDR3 reads TGTGCCAGCAGCTTAGCCGGCACAGCACAAGAGACCCAGTACTTC. The V gene is TRBV7-2, the J gene TRBJ2-5; D gene uncertain. V was trimmed by 0 bases and J by 2 bases, leaving 10 bases between them. The CDR3 contains 15 residues. From germline, CDR1 is SGHTA and CDR2 FQGNSA.

The chain joins TRBV20-1 to TRBJ2-3; D is unresolved. Trimming removed 3 bases at V and 4 bases at J, with 5 bases between. Germline assignment: CDR1 DFQATT and CDR2 SNEGSKA (reference sequence). The CDR3 contains 11 residues. CDR3 DNA: TGCAGTGCTAGTTACGCAGATACGCAGTATTTT. Protein: CSASYADTQYF.